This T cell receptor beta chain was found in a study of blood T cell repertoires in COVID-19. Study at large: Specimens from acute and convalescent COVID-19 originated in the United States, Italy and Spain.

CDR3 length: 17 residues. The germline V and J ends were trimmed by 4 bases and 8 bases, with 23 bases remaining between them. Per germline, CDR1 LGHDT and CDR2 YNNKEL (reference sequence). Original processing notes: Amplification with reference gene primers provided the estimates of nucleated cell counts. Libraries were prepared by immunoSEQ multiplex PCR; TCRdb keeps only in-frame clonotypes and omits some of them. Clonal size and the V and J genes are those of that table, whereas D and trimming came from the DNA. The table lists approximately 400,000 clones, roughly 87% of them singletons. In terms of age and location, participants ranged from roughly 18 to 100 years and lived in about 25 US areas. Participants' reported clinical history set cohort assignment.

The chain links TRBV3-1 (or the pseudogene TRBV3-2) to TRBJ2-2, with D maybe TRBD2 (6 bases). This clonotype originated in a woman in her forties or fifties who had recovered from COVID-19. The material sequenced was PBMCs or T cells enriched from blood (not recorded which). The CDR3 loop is CASSRSGGLAIQGELFF. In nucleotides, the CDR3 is TGTGCCAGCAGCCGCTCGGGCGGTCTAGCGATCCAAGGGGAGCTGTTTTTT.